The 8 T cell receptor beta chains below were found in one sample sequenced in a study of blood T cell repertoires in COVID-19. Profiling relied on immunoSEQ multiplex PCR, and the TCRdb table lists in-frame clones only, not all of them. The sample holds 25,000 to 35,000 clones, roughly 85% seen once. The sequencing sample was made of peripheral blood. These receptors were collected from a human donor in a cohort sampled during active COVID-19.

J is TRBJ2-1 and V is TRBV19; TRBD2 matches 7 bases. With 0 bases clipped from V and 4 bases from J, the junction kept 6 bases outside the gene matches. Germline V gives CDR1 LNHDA, CDR2 SQIVND (reference sequence). This CDR3 is 16 amino acids long. CDR3 sequence: CASSIDKGGPYNEQFF. The CDR3 DNA sequence: TGTGCCAGTAGTATAGATAAGGGAGGGCCATACAATGAGCAGTTCTTC.

V gene TRBV14 combines with J gene TRBJ2-2; D is unclear. The length of the CDR3 is 14 residues. Germline values: CDR1 SGHDN, CDR2 FVKESK. The V end lost 8 bases, the J end lost 0 bases, and 10 bases lay between the germline ends. The CDR3 nucleotides read TGTGCCAGCCAAGAGCTCGCGAACACCGGGGAGCTGTTTTTT. Its translation is CASQELANTGELFF.

The chain uses TRBV7-9 and TRBJ1-1; 8 bases fit TRBD1. CDR3 size: 14 residues. With V trimmed by 5 bases and J by 3 bases, 5 bases remained unmatched. Germline V gene sequence: CDR1 SEHNR, CDR2 FQNEAQ (reference sequence). CDR3 DNA: TGTGCCAGCAGCCCGACAGGGGAGGACACTGAAGCTTTCTTT. Translated: CASSPTGEDTEAFF.

This clone was recorded only once. This chain links TRBV7-6 with TRBJ2-5; D perhaps matches TRBD1 (8 bases). The V end lost 2 bases, the J end lost 2 bases, and 15 bases lay between the germline ends. This CDR3 is 16 amino acids long. The germline V gene has CDR1 SGHVS and CDR2 FNYEAQ. The CDR3 here is CASSLSTGGGQETQYF. CDR3 in DNA: TGTGCCAGCAGCTTAAGCACAGGGGGAGGGCAAGAGACCCAGTACTTC.

The chain recombines TRBV18 with TRBJ2-7, with TRBD2 identical over 8 bases. The CDR3 runs 16 residues. V shed 3 bases, J shed 2 bases, and the junction held 9 bases outside the gene matches. From germline, CDR1 is KGHSH and CDR2 LQKENI. CDR3 coding DNA: TGTGCCAGCTCACCTGGGATAGCGGGGACGACCTACGAGCAGTACTTC. Residues: CASSPGIAGTTYEQYF.

This rearrangement joins TRBV18 to TRBJ1-6; D possibly corresponds to TRBD1 (6 bases). The CDR3 has 16 amino acids. Per germline, CDR1 KGHSH and CDR2 LQKENI. V shed 3 bases and J shed 5 bases, with 14 bases lying between them. The CDR3 spells CASSPSTGSNNSPLHF. CDR3 in DNA: TGTGCCAGCTCACCCAGCACAGGGTCCAATAATTCACCCCTCCACTTT.

The chain recombines TRBV6-1 with TRBJ2-3; TRBD2 matches at 11 bases. This CDR3 has 15 residues. The V and J ends lost 2 bases and 6 bases, in that order; junction bases with no gene match: 4. The germline V gene encodes CDR1 MNHNS and CDR2 SASEGT. The CDR3 here is CASSESSGGADTQYF. The CDR3 DNA is TGTGCCAGCAGTGAAAGTAGCGGGGGGGCGGATACGCAGTATTTT.

This chain connects TRBV10-3 to TRBJ2-7; D is possibly TRBD1 (6 bases). Looked up from germline, CDR1 is ENHRY and CDR2 is SYGVKD. V was trimmed by 3 bases and J by 3 bases, leaving 21 bases between them. The CDR3 covers 17 residues. CDR3 residues: CAISDFPTDRSGYEQYF. The CDR3 region has the DNA TGTGCCATCAGTGATTTCCCCACAGACAGGTCGGGCTACGAGCAGTACTTC.